The clone carrying this T cell receptor beta chain was counted many times. At one of its ends the junction is not consistent with the germline gene, which may arise from a read error. This entry is derived from a study of T cell repertoires in cytomegalovirus infection. Study-wide context: CMV infection plus the matching HLA type was flagged by public TCR beta signatures.

CDR1 is SNHLY and CDR2 is FYNNEI in the germline V gene. The CDR3 runs 10 residues. TCRdb reprocessed the reads with MiXCR, giving one entry per CDR3 protein. The sample includes approximately 500,000 distinct CDR3 sequences, approximately 10% of them seen just once. The source is a human donor in good health (CMV status not recorded). Some clones in this sample may be carry-over from other donors' samples. Material: PBMCs. The rearrangement links TRBV2 to TRBJ2-1; TRBD1 is a possible D gene (5 bases). CDR3 sequence reads: CASSDDSKIF. In DNA form, the CDR3 reads TGTGCCAGCAGTGACGACAGCAAAATCTTC.